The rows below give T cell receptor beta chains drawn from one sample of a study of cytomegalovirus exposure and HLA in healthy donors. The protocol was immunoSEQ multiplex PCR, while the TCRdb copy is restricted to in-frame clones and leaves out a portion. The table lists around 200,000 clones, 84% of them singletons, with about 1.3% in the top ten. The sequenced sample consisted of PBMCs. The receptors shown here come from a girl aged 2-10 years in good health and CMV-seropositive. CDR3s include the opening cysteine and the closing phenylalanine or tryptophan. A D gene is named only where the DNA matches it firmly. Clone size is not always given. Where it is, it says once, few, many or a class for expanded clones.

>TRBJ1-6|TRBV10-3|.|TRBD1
CAISTTGVNSPLHF
TGTGCCATCAGCACTACAGGGGTCAATTCACCCCTCCACTTT
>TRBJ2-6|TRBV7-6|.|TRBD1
CASSFGAGGSSGANVLTF
TGTGCCAGCAGCTTCGGGGCAGGGGGCTCCTCTGGGGCCAACGTCCTGACTTTC
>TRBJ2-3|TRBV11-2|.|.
CASSFVTGSEVDTQYF
TGTGCCAGCAGCTTTGTCACAGGGTCCGAAGTAGATACGCAGTATTTT
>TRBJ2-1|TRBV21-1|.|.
CASSNLAGGCDHEQFF
TGTGCCAGCAGCAATTTAGCAGGGGGCTGTGACCATGAGCAGTTCTTC
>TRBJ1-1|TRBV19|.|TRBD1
CASSPRWGQLNTEAFF
TGTGCCAGTAGTCCTCGTTGGGGACAGTTGAACACTGAAGCTTTCTTT
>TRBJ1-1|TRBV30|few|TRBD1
CACPGTGGAEAFF
TGTGCCTGCCCCGGGACAGGGGGAGCTGAAGCTTTCTTT
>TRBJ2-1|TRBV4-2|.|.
CASSQENTGVLYNEQFF
TGTGCCAGCAGCCAAGAGAATACGGGAGTCTTATACAATGAGCAGTTCTTC
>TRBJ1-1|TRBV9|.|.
CASRRGGGRYTEAFF
TGTGCCAGCAGGCGGGGCGGTGGTCGATACACTGAAGCTTTCTTT
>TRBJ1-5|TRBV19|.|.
CASRDNSNQPQHF
TGTGCCAGTAGGGACAATAGCAATCAGCCCCAGCATTTT
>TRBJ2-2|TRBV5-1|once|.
CASSFGQTGNTGELFF
TGCGCCAGCAGCTTTGGACAGACCGGTAACACCGGGGAGCTGTTTTTT
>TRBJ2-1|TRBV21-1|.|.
CASSSQRSGDLNEQFF
TGTGCCAGCAGCTCCCAGCGTAGCGGGGACTTGAATGAGCAGTTCTTC
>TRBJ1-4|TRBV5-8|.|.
CASSSYAGGAAVSGKLFF
TGTGCCAGCAGCTCATACGCGGGGGGAGCGGCCGTTAGTGGAAAACTGTTTTTT
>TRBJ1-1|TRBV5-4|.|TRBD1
CASSRGPGGEAFF
TGTGCCAGCAGCCGAGGACCAGGGGGTGAAGCTTTCTTT
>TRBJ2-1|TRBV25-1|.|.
CASKVGGPYNEQFF
TGTGCCAGCAAAGTTGGCGGGCCCTACAATGAGCAGTTCTTC
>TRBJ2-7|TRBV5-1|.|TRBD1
CASTTPTGEEQYF
TGCGCCAGCACCACCCCTACAGGGGAAGAGCAGTACTTC
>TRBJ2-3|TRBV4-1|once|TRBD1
CASSQGAQGVDTQYF
TGCGCCAGCAGCCAAGGGGCACAGGGGGTAGATACGCAGTATTTT
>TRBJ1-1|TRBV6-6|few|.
CASGPQANTEAFF
TGTGCCAGCGGGCCCCAAGCGAACACTGAAGCTTTCTTT
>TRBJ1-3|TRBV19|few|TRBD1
CASWTGIAGNTIYF
TGTGCCAGCTGGACAGGGATCGCTGGAAACACCATATATTTT
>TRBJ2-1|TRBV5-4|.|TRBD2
CASSRDYVSYNEQFF
TGTGCCAGCAGCCGGGACTATGTCTCCTACAATGAGCAGTTCTTC
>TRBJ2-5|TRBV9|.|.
CASSVELTGRQETQYF
TGTGCCAGCAGCGTAGAGCTCACAGGTCGACAAGAGACCCAGTACTTC
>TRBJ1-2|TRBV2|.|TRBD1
CASSEGRGDYGYTF
TGTGCCAGCAGTGAGGGCAGGGGGGACTATGGCTACACCTTC